What follows is one TCR beta chain and its context. A junction boundary mismatches the germline segment, possibly from a read error. This specimen comes from a study of blood T cells in healthy people across ages. For the study at large: Template switching retrieved approximately one barcoded beta molecule for each two T cells.

The CDR3 has 18 amino acids. Germline V gene data show CDR1 as SGHVS and CDR2 as FNYEAQ. With a J-beta primer mix and a sample-barcoded 5' primer, a second PCR ran about 7 to 12 cycles. MiXCR, run by TCRdb on the 5' RACE reads, gives a single entry per CDR3 protein. The profile shows over 1,500,000 distinct CDR3 sequences, approximately 40% of them singletons. V gene TRBV7-6 combines with J gene TRBJ2-4; 8 bases fit TRBD1. Sequenced sample: blood. This sequence originates from a human donor in good health. The CDR3 sequence is CARSLSNYRGLSKNIQYF. The CDR3 nucleotides are TGTGCCCGCAGCTTGTCAAACTACAGGGGGTTATCCAAAAACATTCAGTACTTC.